These 21 T cell receptor beta chains share one sample of origin, sequenced in a study of blood T cell repertoires in COVID-19. Clones were sequenced by immunoSEQ multiplex PCR, and TCRdb holds only the in-frame ones, with some missing. Of about 83,000 clones listed, about nine tenths are singletons. The sequenced sample consisted of peripheral blood. These receptors were taken from a woman aged 45-60 years with active or convalescent COVID-19.

This chain joins TRBV2 and TRBJ1-2; possible D gene TRBD1, 5 bases. The CDR3 runs 13 residues. V was clipped by 5 bases and J by 4 bases, with 11 bases between them. The germline V gene has CDR1 SNHLY and CDR2 FYNNEI. CDR3 nucleotides: TGTGCCAGCAGTTCGGAGGGGCCCTATGGCTACACCTTC. Translating gives CASSSEGPYGYTF.

The gene calls are TRBV30 and TRBJ2-5; D remains unclear. V was pared by 2 bases and J by 7 bases, with 17 bases between. The length of the CDR3 is 14 residues. The V gene's germline CDR1 is GTSNPN and CDR2 SVGIG (reference sequence). The CDR3 protein is CAWSLFDVAGTQYF. In DNA, the CDR3 is TGTGCCTGGAGTCTCTTTGACGTAGCCGGGACCCAGTACTTC.

The chain links TRBV3-1 (or the pseudogene TRBV3-2) to TRBJ1-6; 9 positions agree with TRBD1. The germline CDR1 and CDR2 sequences are LGHDT and YNNKEL (reference sequence). The junction had 8 bases not matched to a gene; V was cut back by 2 bases and J by 0 bases. The CDR3 totals 19 residues. CDR3 in DNA: TGTGCCAGCAGCCAACACAGGGGGCCTTCTAGCTCCTATAATTCACCCCTCCACTTT. Protein: CASSQHRGPSSSYNSPLHF.

The V call is TRBV9, the J call TRBJ2-6; tentatively, D is TRBD1 (7 bases). This CDR3 spans 18 amino acids. The germline V gene encodes CDR1 SGDLS and CDR2 YYNGEE. Trimming left V 3 bases short and J 0 bases short, with 16 bases between. The CDR3 loop is CASSASGGSSSGANVLTF. The DNA of the CDR3 is TGTGCCAGCAGCGCATCAGGGGGGAGTAGCTCTGGGGCCAACGTCCTGACTTTC.

This clone was recorded a few times. V is TRBV30 and J is TRBJ2-1, with a tentative D call TRBD2 (5 bases). This CDR3 has 16 residues. V was shortened by 1 base and J by 6 bases, with 19 bases between the two germline ends. Germline CDR1 reads GTSNPN; CDR2 reads SVGIG (reference sequence). The CDR3 DNA follows: TGTGCCTGGAGTGGGGCCGGGATCAAGGGTTCCAATGAGCAGTTCTTC. Amino acids: CAWSGAGIKGSNEQFF. The whole variable domain, filled in from reference TRBV30 and TRBJ2-1, reads SQTIHQWPATLVQPVGSPLSLECTVEGTSNPNLYWYRQAAGRGLQLLFYSVGIGQISSEVPQNLSASRPQDRQFILSSKKLLLSDSGFYLCAWSGAGIKGSNEQFFGPGTRLTVL.

The chain uses TRBV24-1 and TRBJ2-3; tentative D call: TRBD1 (6 bases). Germline-derived CDR1 and CDR2 are KGHDR and SFDVKD. The V and J ends lost 6 bases and 1 base respectively, with 16 bases between them. There are 16 residues in the CDR3. In DNA form, the CDR3 reads TGTGCCACCAGTCCACATGTGACAGGAGGCACAGATACGCAGTATTTT. As protein: CATSPHVTGGTDTQYF.

The count of this clone is one. This chain uses TRBV7-9 with TRBJ2-7; TRBD1 aligns across 11 bases. Germline V lookup: CDR1 SEHNR, CDR2 FQNEAQ (reference sequence). The CDR3 is made up of 14 amino acids. Losses at the gene ends were 5 bases for V and 4 bases for J; bases not matched to a gene: 4. CDR3 sequence: CASSPGTGGYEQYF. For the CDR3, the DNA is TGTGCCAGCAGCCCAGGGACAGGGGGGTACGAGCAGTACTTC. Complete variable domain (other parts from reference TRBV7-9 and TRBJ2-7): DTGVSQNPRHKITKRGQNVTFRCDPISEHNRLYWYRQTLGQGPEFLTYFQNEAQLEKSRLLSDRFSAERPKGSFSTLEIQRTEQGDSAMYLCASSPGTGGYEQYFGPGTRLTVT.

The genes are TRBV19 and TRBJ2-1, with D possibly TRBD2 on 5 matching bases. V dropped 7 bases and J dropped 9 bases, with 16 bases sitting between them. Germline V CDR1 and CDR2: LNHDA, SQIVND (reference sequence). This CDR3 has 13 amino acids. Written as DNA, the CDR3 is TGTGCCAGTACCACAGATCGGGGATCTGAGCAGTTCTTC. As protein: CASTTDRGSEQFF.

The V call is TRBV19, the J call TRBJ1-1; D is uncertain. Deletions cut 8 bases from V and 0 bases from J, with 7 bases between. Germline CDR1 is LNHDA and CDR2 is SQIVND (reference sequence). The CDR3 runs to 12 residues. The CDR3 region is CASVFMNTEAFF. CDR3 DNA: TGTGCCAGTGTATTTATGAACACTGAAGCTTTCTTT.

This chain joins TRBV10-1 and TRBJ2-3; tentative D call: TRBD1 (7 bases). CDR1 WNHNN and CDR2 SYGVQD come from the germline V gene (reference sequence). Between the trimmed V and J ends, which lost 6 bases and 4 bases, there was a span of 17 bases. There are 15 residues in the CDR3. The DNA of the CDR3 is TGCGCCAGCAGAGACGACAGGGAGGTTGCAGATACGCAGTATTTT. Translated: CASRDDREVADTQYF.

V gene TRBV9 combines with J gene TRBJ2-1; TRBD1 is a possible D gene (6 bases). The CDR3 has 15 amino acids. CDR1 is SGDLS, CDR2 YYNGEE, per germline. Trimming removed 3 bases at V and 5 bases at J, with 15 bases between. CDR3 nucleotides: TGTGCCAGCAGCGCCTATCAGGGGCCGGACAATGAGCAGTTCTTC. It encodes CASSAYQGPDNEQFF.

The chain links TRBV27 to TRBJ1-2; TRBD1 agrees at 8 bases. V lost 6 bases, J lost 5 bases, and 5 bases stayed unmatched. Germline values: CDR1 MNHEY, CDR2 SMNVEV (reference sequence). CDR3 length: 13 amino acids. This CDR3 reads CASSHDRGYGYTF. The CDR3, as DNA: TGTGCCAGCAGCCACGACAGGGGATATGGCTACACCTTC.

This clone has only a few counts. The chain uses TRBV5-4 and TRBJ1-1, with TRBD1 matching over 9 bases. V lost 4 bases to trimming and J lost 6 bases; unmatched junction nucleotides: 7. Germline V lookup: CDR1 SGHNT, CDR2 YYREEE (reference sequence). The CDR3 runs 14 residues. CDR3 protein: CASSVPGQGAEAFF. In DNA, the CDR3 is TGTGCCAGCAGCGTACCGGGACAGGGTGCTGAAGCTTTCTTT.

This clone occurred once. This chain uses TRBV7-2 with TRBJ1-4; D is undetermined. The length of the CDR3 is 17 residues. Germline CDR1 and CDR2: SGHTA and FQGNSA. Trimming stripped 5 bases from V and 4 bases from J, with 20 bases between. CDR3 residues: CASSPTPGGFRNEKLFF. The CDR3 DNA follows: TGTGCCAGCAGCCCGACACCGGGAGGCTTTCGTAATGAAAAACTGTTTTTT.

This chain links TRBV3-1 (or the pseudogene TRBV3-2) with TRBJ1-2, with a possible D match to TRBD1 (5 bases). The V and J ends lost 1 base and 7 bases respectively, with 19 bases between them. The germline V gene has CDR1 LGHDT and CDR2 YNNKEL (reference sequence). The CDR3 contains 16 residues. CDR3 in DNA: TGTGCCAGCAGCCAAGCCACTCCAAGGGGTTCGGTTGGCTACACCTTC. Translated: CASSQATPRGSVGYTF.

V is TRBV12-3 or TRBV12-4 and J is TRBJ1-1; tentatively, D is TRBD1 (6 bases). The V gene lost 2 bases and the J gene lost 8 bases, with 9 bases spanning the gap. The CDR3 covers 12 residues. The CDR3 here is CASSLPGQEAFF. The CDR3 coding sequence is TGTGCCAGCAGTTTACCGGGACAAGAAGCTTTCTTT.

This chain links TRBV19 with TRBJ1-4; TRBD1 matches at 7 bases. The V segment lost 1 base and the J segment 10 bases; nucleotides outside the gene matches: 0. The CDR3 length is 12 residues. CDR1 is LNHDA and CDR2 is SQIVND in the germline V gene (reference sequence). Here the CDR3 reads CASSIGQGKLFF. The CDR3 DNA reads as TGTGCCAGTAGTATAGGACAGGGAAAACTGTTTTTT.

The gene calls are TRBV6-5 and TRBJ2-7, with TRBD1 as a possible D gene (6 bases). CDR3 length: 15 residues. Per germline, CDR1 MNHEY and CDR2 SVGAGI. The V end was cut by 6 bases, the J end by 3 bases, with 18 bases between. CDR3 sequence: CASSSTGTRVYEQYF. CDR3 bases: TGTGCCAGCAGCTCAACCGGGACACGGGTCTACGAGCAGTACTTC.

The J gene is TRBJ1-2, the V gene TRBV7-9; TRBD1 aligns across 7 bases. The CDR3 contains 16 residues. The V and J ends lost 1 base and 3 bases, in that order; junction bases with no gene match: 8. The germline CDR1 and CDR2 sequences are SEHNR and FQNEAQ (reference sequence). CDR3 amino acids: CASSLVPQGTDYGYTF. CDR3 nucleotides: TGTGCCAGCAGCTTAGTACCACAGGGGACGGACTATGGCTACACCTTC. Filled out from reference TRBV7-9 and TRBJ1-2, the complete variable domain reads DTGVSQNPRHKITKRGQNVTFRCDPISEHNRLYWYRQTLGQGPEFLTYFQNEAQLEKSRLLSDRFSAERPKGSFSTLEIQRTEQGDSAMYLCASSLVPQGTDYGYTFGSGTRLTVV.

The gene calls are TRBV4-2 and TRBJ2-7; D is uncertain. The V end was cut by 0 bases, the J end by 4 bases, with 13 bases between. Per germline, CDR1 LGHNA and CDR2 YNFKEQ. The CDR3 totals 15 residues. CDR3 protein: CASSQERSFRYEQYF. The DNA for the CDR3 is TGTGCCAGCAGCCAAGAGCGGAGCTTCCGATACGAGCAGTACTTC.

The chain has TRBV10-3 and TRBJ1-1, with 8 bases that match TRBD1. V lost 11 bases and J lost 3; bases outside the gene matches: 8. The germline CDR1 and CDR2 sequences are ENHRY and SYGVKD. This CDR3 is built from 13 residues. The CDR3: CASRTGWDTEAFF. CDR3 coding DNA: TGTGCCTCCCGGACAGGGTGGGACACTGAAGCTTTCTTT.